A single sample gave rise to the 22 T cell receptor beta chains below, sequenced in a study of T-cell memory formation after mild COVID-19 (dated by TCRdb to the early 2020s). Preparation of the library involved 5' RACE. The sample was run on an Illumina NovaSeq 6000. TCRdb reprocessed the public reads (quality trimming at Q25 with fastp, clone calling with MiXCR) and kept in-frame beta chains. Each CDR3 protein gets just one entry, which takes the most common genes and DNA from the rows behind it. The sample contains approximately 260,000 distinct CDR3 sequences, about 20% of them found a single time. The ten largest clones take up under 30% of the sample. The source material was PBMCs or a T cell subset sorted from them (not recorded which). These receptors originate from a man aged 18-30 years who had mild COVID-19 (a few samples of this study predate the infection). The sample titles of this study are shuffled in the database, so cell type and time point are left out; the donor was told from shared clones.

The J gene is TRBJ2-3, the V gene TRBV12-3 or TRBV12-4, with D perhaps TRBD1 (6 bases). With 8 bases removed from V and 1 base from J, the gap between germline ends came to 16 bases. The CDR3 has 15 amino acids. Written as DNA, the CDR3 is TGTGCCAGCCCCTCCCCGACAGGCCGCACAGATACGCAGTATTTT. Translation: CASPSPTGRTDTQYF.

The V and J genes are TRBV7-2 and TRBJ1-4; unclear D gene. Germline lookup yields CDR1 SGHTA and CDR2 FQGNSA. V was shortened by 5 bases and J by 3 bases, with 10 bases between the two germline ends. The CDR3 has 14 residues. Here the CDR3 DNA reads TGTGCCAGCAGCCCGCGACACTCTAATGAAAAACTGTTTTTT. The encoded protein is CASSPRHSNEKLFF. The full variable domain, completed using reference TRBV7-2 and TRBJ1-4, is GAGVSQSPSNKVTEKGKDVELRCDPISGHTALYWYRQSLGQGLEFLIYFQGNSAPDKSGLPSDRFSAERTGGSVSTLTIQRTQQEDSAVYLCASSPRHSNEKLFFGSGTQLSVL.

This clonotype was detected a few times. The rearrangement uses TRBV5-1 and TRBJ1-2, with D tentatively TRBD1 (5 bases). Trimming left V 1 base short and J 1 base short, with 8 bases between. Per germline, CDR1 SGHRS and CDR2 YFSETQ. The CDR3 is 14 amino acids. The CDR3 loop is CASSLRQFNYGYTF. The CDR3 bases are TGCGCCAGCAGCTTGCGACAGTTTAACTATGGCTACACCTTC.

The genes are TRBV10-2 and TRBJ2-1, with TRBD1 as a possible D gene (5 bases). Trimming left V 6 bases short and J 9 bases short, with 9 bases between. The CDR3 extends over 11 amino acids. Germline values: CDR1 WSHSY, CDR2 SAAADI. The CDR3 region is CASSQGREQFF. CDR3 sequence (DNA): TGCGCCAGCAGCCAGGGCCGTGAGCAGTTCTTC.

This clonotype was seen a few times. V gene TRBV7-9 combines with J gene TRBJ2-3, with 10 positions matching TRBD1. The germline CDR1 and CDR2 sequences are SEHNR and FQNEAQ (reference sequence). Losses at the gene ends were 6 bases for V and 4 bases for J; bases not matched to a gene: 7. The CDR3 length is 15 residues. CDR3 bases: TGTGCCAGCAGTTATGGACAGGGGGGTCCAGATACGCAGTATTTT. It translates to CASSYGQGGPDTQYF.

The chain combines TRBV2 with TRBJ2-5; D unclear. Germline-derived CDR1 and CDR2 are SNHLY and FYNNEI. Between the trimmed V and J ends, which lost 8 bases and 4 bases, there was a span of 14 bases. The length of the CDR3 is 13 residues. This CDR3 is CASGGWAGETQYF. The CDR3 DNA sequence: TGTGCCAGCGGTGGTTGGGCCGGAGAGACCCAGTACTTC.

This clonotype has more than one count but fewer than ten. The J gene is TRBJ2-5, the V gene TRBV5-1; 7 bases align to TRBD1. Trimming cost V 7 bases and J 1 base; bases outside gene matches: 4. This CDR3 region has 13 residues. CDR1 and CDR2 (germline): SGHRS, YFSETQ. CDR3 region: CASYGDSQETQYF. The CDR3 DNA sequence: TGCGCCAGCTACGGGGACAGCCAAGAGACCCAGTACTTC.

The sample holds many counts of this clonotype. The chain employs TRBV11-2 and TRBJ2-3; a possible D gene is TRBD2 (6 bases). Looked up from germline, CDR1 is SGHAT and CDR2 is FQNNGV. CDR3 length: 16 residues. With 1 base removed from V and 3 bases from J, the gap between germline ends came to 14 bases. CDR3 coding DNA: TGTGCCAGCAGCTTAGTCCGGGGGTCAGAAACAGATACGCAGTATTTT. Protein product: CASSLVRGSETDTQYF.

The chain links TRBV20-1 to TRBJ2-4; TRBD2 matches at 8 bases. V shed 0 bases and J 14 bases; nucleotides not matched to a gene: 12. The germline V gene has CDR1 DFQATT and CDR2 SNEGSKA (reference sequence). This CDR3 comprises 14 residues. The CDR3 loop is CSARDAAGDLIEYF. CDR3 coding DNA: TGCAGTGCTAGAGATGCAGCGGGGGACCTCATAGAGTACTTC.

This chain connects TRBV9 to TRBJ2-4; D gene uncertain. This CDR3 comprises 15 residues. Germline-derived CDR1 and CDR2 are SGDLS and YYNGEE. V gave up 0 bases and J gave up 0 bases, with 7 bases separating them. For the CDR3, the DNA is TGTGCCAGCAGCGTAGATGGGTTAGCCAAAAACATTCAGTACTTC. Translation: CASSVDGLAKNIQYF.

The chain is built from TRBV11-2 and TRBJ2-4; D is undetermined. V was trimmed by 5 bases and J by 6 bases, leaving 11 bases between them. The CDR3 has 13 residues. The germline gives CDR1 SGHAT, CDR2 FQNNGV. The DNA of the CDR3 is TGTGCCAGCAGCCCCTCATTGGGAAACATTCAGTACTTC. This codes for CASSPSLGNIQYF.

This rearrangement joins TRBV6-5 to TRBJ2-3, with 9 positions matching TRBD1. The germline V gene has CDR1 MNHEY and CDR2 SVGAGI. The CDR3 contains 16 residues. V was clipped by 0 bases and J by 1 base; unmatched bases: 2. The CDR3 region is CASSYSTGGGTDTQYF. The CDR3 nucleotides are TGTGCCAGCAGTTACTCGACAGGGGGAGGCACAGATACGCAGTATTTT.

This clonotype showed up just a few times. This chain joins TRBV7-2 and TRBJ2-3; D may be TRBD2 (5 bases). CDR3 length: 14 amino acids. Germline lookup yields CDR1 SGHTA and CDR2 FQGNSA. The V end was cut by 6 bases, the J end by 0 bases, with 10 bases between. The CDR3 here is CASRAGHSTDTQYF. The CDR3 DNA is TGTGCCAGCAGGGCGGGCCATAGCACAGATACGCAGTATTTT.

The rearrangement uses TRBV12-5 and TRBJ2-7, with TRBD1 identical over 7 bases. CDR1 is LGHNT, CDR2 FRNRAP, per germline. The CDR3 is 14 residues long. Unmatched junction bases numbered 6, after V lost 5 bases and J lost 2 bases. The CDR3 DNA sequence: TGTGCTAGTGGTGTACGGACAGGCCCCTACGAGCAGTACTTC. It encodes CASGVRTGPYEQYF.

The chain couples TRBV12-3 or TRBV12-4 to TRBJ2-6; D gene uncertain. There are 12 residues in the CDR3. Trimming took 7 bases from V and 2 from J, leaving 3 bases between them. The CDR3 protein is CASTPGANVLTF. Written as DNA, the CDR3 is TGTGCCAGCACCCCTGGGGCCAACGTCCTGACTTTC.

This clonotype was counted a few times. V gene TRBV2 combines with J gene TRBJ2-1; D is unresolved. The V and J ends lost 3 bases and 8 bases respectively, with 17 bases between them. CDR3 length: 15 residues. CDR1 is SNHLY, CDR2 FYNNEI, per germline. The CDR3 here is CASSDMHYTLDEQFF. The CDR3 DNA sequence: TGTGCCAGCAGTGATATGCACTACACCTTAGATGAGCAGTTCTTC.

The chain employs TRBV6-1 and TRBJ2-2; D possibly corresponds to TRBD1 (5 bases). Germline CDR1 MNHNS, CDR2 SASEGT. This CDR3 is built from 15 residues. V lost 2 bases, J lost 7 bases, and 14 bases lay in between. The CDR3 loop reads CASSEMGQGGGELFF. For the CDR3, the DNA is TGTGCCAGCAGTGAAATGGGGCAGGGCGGCGGGGAGCTGTTTTTT.

V and J are TRBV5-1 and TRBJ2-7, with TRBD2 matching over 11 bases. This CDR3 is 14 amino acids long. The germline CDR1 and CDR2 sequences are SGHRS and YFSETQ. The junction had 1 base not matched to a gene; V was cut back by 0 bases and J by 5 bases. CDR3 nucleotides: TGCGCCAGCAGCTTGGCTAGCGGGGGGCACGAGCAGTACGTC. It translates to CASSLASGGHEQYV.

This clonotype was counted only a few times. The rearrangement uses TRBV28 and TRBJ2-4, with D perhaps given as TRBD1 or TRBD2 (6 bases each). CDR3 length: 17 residues. Germline CDR1 MDHEN, CDR2 SYDVKM. Between the trimmed V and J ends, which lost 3 bases and 0 bases, there was a span of 15 bases. The CDR3 loop is CASSLRGVPLAKNIQYF. CDR3 in DNA: TGTGCCAGCAGTTTGAGGGGGGTACCTTTAGCCAAAAACATTCAGTACTTC. The full variable domain, its missing parts supplied by reference TRBV28 and TRBJ2-4, is DVKVTQSSRYLVKRTGEKVFLECVQDMDHENMFWYRQDPGLGLRLIYFSYDVKMKEKGDIPEGYSVSREKKERFSLILESASTNQTSMYLCASSLRGVPLAKNIQYFGAGTRLSVL.

This clonotype was seen a handful of times. This chain joins TRBV4-1 and TRBJ1-2; TRBD1 is a possible D gene (5 bases). The CDR3 has 15 amino acids. The germline V gene encodes CDR1 MGHRA and CDR2 YSYEKL. Deletions cut 5 bases from V and 2 bases from J, with 15 bases between. The CDR3: CASSSRRGANYGYTF. CDR3 nucleotide sequence: TGCGCCAGCAGCTCCCGTCGCGGGGCAAACTATGGCTACACCTTC.

This clonotype was seen a single time. V is TRBV25-1 and J is TRBJ1-1; unclear D gene. The V end lost 4 bases, the J end lost 2 bases, and 11 bases lay between the germline ends. The CDR3 is 14 residues long. Germline-derived CDR1 and CDR2 are MGHDK and SYGVNS. CDR3 protein: CASSGPGINTEAFF. CDR3 coding DNA: TGTGCCAGCAGTGGACCCGGGATAAACACTGAAGCTTTCTTT.

This clonotype came up a few times. The genes are TRBV6-2 or TRBV6-3 and TRBJ2-1, with D unresolved. V was clipped by 2 bases and J by 1 base, with 9 bases between them. In germline, CDR1 is MNHEY, CDR2 SVGEGT. CDR3 length: 15 residues. The CDR3 sequence is CASSYRLSSYNEQFF. The CDR3 nucleotides read TGTGCCAGCAGTTACAGGTTAAGTTCCTACAATGAGCAGTTCTTC.